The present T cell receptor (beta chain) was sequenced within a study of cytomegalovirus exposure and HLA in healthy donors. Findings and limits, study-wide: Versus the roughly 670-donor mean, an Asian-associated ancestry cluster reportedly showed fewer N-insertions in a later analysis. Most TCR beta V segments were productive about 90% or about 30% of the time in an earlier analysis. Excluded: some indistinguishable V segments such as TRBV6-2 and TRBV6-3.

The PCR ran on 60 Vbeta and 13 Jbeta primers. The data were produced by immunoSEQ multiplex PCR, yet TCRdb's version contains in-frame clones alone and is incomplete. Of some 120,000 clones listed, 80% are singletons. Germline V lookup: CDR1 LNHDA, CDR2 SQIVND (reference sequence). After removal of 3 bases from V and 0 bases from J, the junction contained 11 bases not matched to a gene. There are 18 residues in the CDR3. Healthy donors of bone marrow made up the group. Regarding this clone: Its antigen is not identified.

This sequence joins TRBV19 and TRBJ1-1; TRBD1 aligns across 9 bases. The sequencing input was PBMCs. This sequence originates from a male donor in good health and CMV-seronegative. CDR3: CASSMGTGSPLLNTEAFF. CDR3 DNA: TGTGCCAGTAGTATGGGGACAGGGTCCCCTCTCTTGAACACTGAAGCTTTCTTT.